A single sample gave rise to the 25 T cell receptor beta chains below, sequenced in a study of monozygotic twins with inflammatory bowel disease. TCRdb re-called the 5' RACE reads; one entry per CDR3 protein, DNA not given. The repertoire table contains 200,000 to 250,000 distinct CDR3 sequences. Material for sequencing was blood. These receptors all come from a human donor with ulcerative colitis or Crohn's disease, or a healthy co-twin of an affected twin (not recorded which).

J is TRBJ1-6 and V is TRBV28; TCRdb outputs TRBD1, but without DNA this stays unchecked. CDR1 and CDR2 (germline): MDHEN, SYDVKM. This CDR3 spans 18 amino acids. The CDR3 is CASSSQMGQGSYNSPLHF.

This sequence joins TRBV5-4 and TRBJ2-7; TCRdb outputs TRBD2, but without DNA this stays unchecked. CDR3 length equals 13 residues. Germline V gene lookup returns CDR1 SGHNT and CDR2 YYREEE (reference sequence). This CDR3 is CASSLMGGYEQYF.

The chain has TRBV20-1 and TRBJ1-5; TCRdb indicates TRBD1, and absent DNA this call remains unverified. From germline, CDR1 is DFQATT and CDR2 SNEGSKA (reference sequence). The CDR3 runs to 16 residues. CDR3 region: CSARDLRTESNQPQHF.

This chain links TRBV10-3 with TRBJ2-7; the TRBD1 assignment by TCRdb is unverifiable without DNA. Germline lookup yields CDR1 ENHRY and CDR2 SYGVKD. This CDR3 spans 12 amino acids. CDR3 sequence reads: CAISGDSYEQYF.

The V call is TRBV27, the J call TRBJ1-1. CDR1 is MNHEY and CDR2 is SMNVEV in the germline V gene (reference sequence). The CDR3 covers 11 residues. The CDR3 sequence is CASSLGSEAFF.

This chain uses TRBV4-3 with TRBJ2-1; as DNA is missing, the TRBD2 call by TCRdb cannot be tested. This CDR3 is built from 15 residues. CDR1 is LGHNA, CDR2 YSLEER, per germline. The CDR3 sequence: CASSQGAGHYNEQFF.

The CDR3 reads CASSQDQESSYNSPLHF. J is TRBJ1-6 and V is TRBV4-2. The CDR3 spans 17 residues. Germline V gene sequence: CDR1 LGHNA, CDR2 YNFKEQ.

The rearrangement uses TRBV20-1 and TRBJ2-7; there is no DNA to check the TCRdb D call of TRBD1. This CDR3 has 14 residues. Germline-derived CDR1 and CDR2 are DFQATT and SNEGSKA (reference sequence). This CDR3 reads CSARSGTGSYEQYF.

This rearrangement joins TRBV19 to TRBJ2-3; the D call from TCRdb, TRBD1, cannot be confirmed without DNA. Germline V gene sequence: CDR1 LNHDA, CDR2 SQIVND (reference sequence). The CDR3 runs to 13 residues. The CDR3 sequence is CASLQGETDTQYF.

The rearrangement links TRBV12-3 or TRBV12-4 to TRBJ2-7. This CDR3 is 13 amino acids long. The CDR3 protein is CASSAGTSYEQYF.

The chain uses TRBV9 and TRBJ2-2. Germline CDR1 reads SGDLS; CDR2 reads YYNGEE. This CDR3 comprises 14 residues. CDR3 loop: CASRSEWGTGELFF.

The gene calls are TRBV11-2 and TRBJ2-1. Germline V gene lookup returns CDR1 SGHAT and CDR2 FQNNGV. The CDR3 loop spans 15 amino acids. The CDR3 loop is CASSLATASGNEQFF. The complete variable domain, with remaining parts taken from reference TRBV11-2 and TRBJ2-1, reads EAGVAQSPRYKIIEKRQSVAFWCNPISGHATLYWYQQILGQGPKLLIQFQNNGVVDDSQLPKDRFSAERLKGVDSTLKIQPAKLEDSAVYLCASSLATASGNEQFFGPGTRLTVL.

The chain couples TRBV28 to TRBJ1-1. Germline V CDR1 and CDR2: MDHEN, SYDVKM. The CDR3 has 14 residues. Here the CDR3 reads CASSLDYTNTEAFF.

CDR3 sequence reads: CASSPTGQAYEQYF. The J gene is TRBJ2-7, the V gene TRBV9; TCRdb names TRBD1, which stays unverified in the absence of DNA. CDR1 and CDR2 (germline): SGDLS, YYNGEE. The CDR3 covers 14 residues.

The V gene is TRBV18, the J gene TRBJ2-5. CDR3 length: 13 amino acids. Per germline, CDR1 KGHSH and CDR2 LQKENI. The CDR3 sequence is CALSRGVGETQYF.

The J gene is TRBJ2-7, the V gene TRBV7-9; checking the TCRdb D call of TRBD1 is not possible without DNA. Germline-derived CDR1 and CDR2 are SEHNR and FQNEAQ (reference sequence). The CDR3 loop spans 17 amino acids. The CDR3 here is CASSLALWGSGRHEQYF.

The chain recombines TRBV7-2 with TRBJ2-3; TCRdb's D call of TRBD2 is untestable without DNA. Looked up from germline, CDR1 is SGHTA and CDR2 is FQGNSA. The CDR3 contains 15 residues. CDR3 amino acids: CASSPGLRGGDTQYF.

The rearrangement uses TRBV7-2 and TRBJ1-5. CDR1 and CDR2 (germline): SGHTA, FQGNSA. The CDR3 has 12 amino acids. This chain's CDR3 is CASSLGDQPQHF.

The chain joins TRBV10-3 to TRBJ1-6; the D gene TCRdb calls, TRBD1, cannot be checked with no DNA. CDR1 is ENHRY and CDR2 is SYGVKD in the germline V gene. This CDR3 has 13 amino acids. CDR3 sequence: CAINTGPSSPLHF.

This chain connects TRBV4-1 to TRBJ1-1; TCRdb gives TRBD1 as the D gene, but with no DNA this cannot be confirmed. Per the germline V gene, CDR1 is MGHRA and CDR2 is YSYEKL. The CDR3 totals 15 residues. This CDR3 is CASSQREPGAAEAFF.

V and J are TRBV18 and TRBJ2-5. The CDR3 contains 15 residues. The germline CDR1 and CDR2 sequences are KGHSH and LQKENI. This chain's CDR3 is CASSPIVGLIETQYF.

The chain uses TRBV27 and TRBJ2-7; as DNA is missing, the TRBD1 call by TCRdb cannot be tested. Germline CDR1 MNHEY, CDR2 SMNVEV (reference sequence). The CDR3 loop spans 14 amino acids. The CDR3 protein is CAGSYGTSSYEQYF.

The chain recombines TRBV6-1 with TRBJ1-1. The CDR3 length is 14 residues. Per germline, CDR1 MNHNS and CDR2 SASEGT. The CDR3 loop reads CASSDLGRTSEAFF.

This chain connects TRBV18 to TRBJ2-7; no DNA is available, so the TRBD1 call from TCRdb remains unchecked. CDR1 and CDR2 from the germline V gene are KGHSH and LQKENI. The CDR3 contains 17 residues. CDR3 protein: CASSPQPPGTGYYEQYF.

The rearrangement joins TRBV7-8 to TRBJ1-2. CDR3 length equals 15 residues. Germline V lookup: CDR1 SGHVS, CDR2 FQNEAQ. CDR3 in amino acids: CASSLATARDYGYTF.